Presented here are 7 T cell receptor beta chains from one specimen sequenced in a study of early T cells in non-severe SARS-CoV-2 infection. Each CDR3 protein gets one entry after TCRdb re-called the 5' RACE reads with MiXCR. This table has about 58,000 distinct CDR3 sequences, more than 9.5% appearing once. The sequenced material came from whole blood. The receptors stem from an adult who was a healthcare worker with PCR-confirmed SARS-CoV-2 infection or an uninfected control (not recorded which).

V gene TRBV9 combines with J gene TRBJ2-5; tentative D call: TRBD1 (6 bases). Germline lookup yields CDR1 SGDLS and CDR2 YYNGEE. The ends were cut back, 4 bases at V and 4 bases at J, with 17 bases in the middle. The CDR3 has 15 amino acids. CDR3 sequence (DNA): TGTGCCAGCAGCCCCCACAGGGCCGAGGGAGAGACCCAGTACTTC. Protein sequence: CASSPHRAEGETQYF.

The chain is built from TRBV25-1 and TRBJ1-6, with D possibly being TRBD1 (5 bases). Germline CDR1 MGHDK, CDR2 SYGVNS. V dropped 5 bases and J dropped 14 bases, with 19 bases sitting between them. The CDR3 has 14 amino acids. The CDR3 loop reads CASSLGTALGALHF. DNA for the CDR3: TGTGCCAGCAGTCTAGGGACGGCCCTGGGGGCCCTCCACTTT.

This clonotype was counted between two and nine times. The chain uses TRBV29-1 and TRBJ2-7; 11 bases are shared with TRBD1. CDR3 length: 13 amino acids. The germline CDR1 and CDR2 sequences are SQVTM and ANQGSEA. The trim removed 6 bases at V and 5 bases at J, leaving 6 bases unmatched. The CDR3 nucleotides read TGCAGCGTCAGTGGACAGGGGGCAAACGAGCAGTACTTC. Its translation is CSVSGQGANEQYF.

The chain carries TRBV28 and TRBJ2-7; D may match TRBD1 or TRBD2 (6 bases each). The CDR3 sequence is 14 residues long. Looked up from germline, CDR1 is MDHEN and CDR2 is SYDVKM. Trimming shortened V by 6 bases and J by 2 bases, and 14 bases separated the two germline ends. The CDR3 nucleotides are TGTGCCAGCAGCCATAGAGGGGGGCCCTACGAGCAGTACTTC. Residues: CASSHRGGPYEQYF.

This clonotype was counted at least ten times. The chain has TRBV29-1 and TRBJ1-5; D is possibly TRBD1 (5 bases). The CDR3 consists of 12 residues. The germline gives CDR1 SQVTM, CDR2 ANQGSEA. V was shortened by 5 bases and J by 3 bases, with 8 bases between the two germline ends. The CDR3 DNA sequence: TGCAGCGTTCAGGGTCTCAATCAGCCCCAGCATTTT. This codes for CSVQGLNQPQHF.

This clonotype was seen many times. J is TRBJ2-7 and V is TRBV12-3 or TRBV12-4, with a weak D call TRBD2 (6 bases). The CDR3 extends over 14 amino acids. The germline V and J ends were trimmed by 4 bases and 3 bases, with 13 bases remaining between them. The DNA for the CDR3 is TGTGCCAGCAGTTCGGGTAGCGGACTCTACGAGCAGTACTTC. It translates to CASSSGSGLYEQYF.

This clonotype counts as medium-sized. This rearrangement joins TRBV20-1 to TRBJ1-2; 9 bases line up with TRBD1. CDR1 is DFQATT, CDR2 SNEGSKA, per germline (reference sequence). V was pared by 1 base and J by 12 bases, with 3 bases of the junction left unmatched. There are 11 residues in the CDR3. The CDR3 loop is CSARADRGHTF. CDR3 coding DNA: TGCAGTGCTAGAGCGGACAGGGGACACACCTTC.